The clone carrying this T cell receptor beta chain was counted many times. The source of the sample is a study of CD8 T cells in ankylosing spondylitis. V lost 1 base and J 8 bases, leaving 17 bases between the germline ends. The CDR3 is 16 residues long. One entry per CDR3 protein, called by TCRdb with MiXCR from the 5' RACE reads. The table records a few hundred thousand distinct CDR3 sequences, around a tenth of them present only once. Sequences were obtained from blood, either unsorted or a sorted T cell fraction (not recorded which). J is TRBJ1-4 and V is TRBV23-1; D remains ambiguous. TRBV23-1 is assigned to the ORF class and has an uncertain function. This sequence was found in a female donor with ankylosing spondylitis or in good health (not recorded which). In nucleotides, the CDR3 is TGCGCCAGCAGTCAATGGAAGGGAATTAAAGGGGAAAAACTGTTTTTT. Translation: CASSQWKGIKGEKLFF.